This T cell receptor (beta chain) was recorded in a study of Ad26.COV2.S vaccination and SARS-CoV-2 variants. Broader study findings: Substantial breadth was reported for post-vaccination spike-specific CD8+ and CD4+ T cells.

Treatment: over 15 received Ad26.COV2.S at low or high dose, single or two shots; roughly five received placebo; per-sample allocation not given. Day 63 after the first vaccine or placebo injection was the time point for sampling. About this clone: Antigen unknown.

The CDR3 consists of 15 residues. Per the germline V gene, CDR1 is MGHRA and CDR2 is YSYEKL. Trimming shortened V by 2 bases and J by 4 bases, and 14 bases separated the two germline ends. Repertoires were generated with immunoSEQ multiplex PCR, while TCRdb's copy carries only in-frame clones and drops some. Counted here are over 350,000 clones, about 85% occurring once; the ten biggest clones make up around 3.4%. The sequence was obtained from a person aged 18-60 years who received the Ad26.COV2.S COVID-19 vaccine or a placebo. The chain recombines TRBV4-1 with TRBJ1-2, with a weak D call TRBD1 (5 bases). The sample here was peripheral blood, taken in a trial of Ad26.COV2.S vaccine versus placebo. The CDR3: CASSQSGGRFYGYTF. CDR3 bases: TGCGCCAGCAGCCAATCGGGGGGACGGTTCTATGGCTACACCTTC.